This T cell receptor beta chain was profiled in a study of cytomegalovirus exposure and HLA in healthy donors (dated by TCRdb to between 2016 and 2019). General notes on the study: In an earlier analysis of 550 to 750 of the donors, 250 to 350 Gb of sequence data and approximately 120 million unique TCR beta sequences from about 190 million T cells were reported. About 300 gigabases of sequencing data and around 87 million unique TCR sequences were included in an early release covering 550 to 800 HLA-typed donors. Of the 398 genotyped donors, over 65% fell in the genetic ancestry cluster associated with self-reported Caucasian donors. The study aimed to test whether cataloging public T cell receptors could reveal signatures of past pathogen exposure. The T cell repertoires of 670 or so subjects were profiled by immunosequencing and related to cytomegalovirus serostatus. Besides the first cohort of some 670 subjects, a separate validation cohort made up of 120 or so different subjects was used. To predict cytomegalovirus infection status, the study combined high-throughput TCR immunosequencing, statistical association of individual TCRs with disease status, and machine learning. A later analysis re-analyzed previously published TCR beta repertoires from approximately 700 donors and added high-resolution HLA genotyping to study TCR occurrence patterns. Rather than drawing on any new phenotypic data, the later analysis identified candidate immune exposures from TCR beta sequences and the way those sequences occurred across donors. An earlier analysis of nearly 600 of the donors applied high-throughput TCR beta sequencing to assess whether each TCR beta V gene segment acted as functional or pseudogenic. Donor age, sex, ethnicity and CMV serostatus were collected together with the repertoire data. A later genetic analysis took genome-wide SNP genotypes for about 55% of the roughly 670 donors and used that subset as a discovery cohort. Every repertoire in the discovery cohort had been generated on one and the same sequencing platform. HLA typing covered class I and class II loci at four-digit resolution. Typing coverage varied by locus: 629-630 donors for A, B, C, DRB1 and DQB1; under 550 for DQA1; nearly 610 for DPA1; 450 to 480 for DPB1. Roughly 5 DR-DQ haplotypes were handled as single units for association and clustering because linkage in the cohort was strong. Among 300 to 450 genotyped donors of the cohort, an average of roughly 240,000 unique TCR beta nucleotide sequences were sequenced per donor, roughly 20% of them non-productive.

This clone has more than one count but fewer than ten. Its specific antigen is unknown. Base qualities are not at hand, and no much larger clone is one base apart. The cohort comprised 670 or so healthy bone marrow donors. At the time of sampling, every cohort member was nominally healthy, though immune exposures that went unrecorded were likely present. The donor tested CMV seropositive, placing the donor among the 289 seropositive members of the cohort. Every donor gave a peripheral blood sample, and the peripheral blood mononuclear cells from that sample were used for TCR beta sequencing. The Qiagen DNeasy Blood Extraction Kit was used to extract genomic DNA from the blood cell samples. Beyond this particular receptor, the publication reports: According to a later genetic analysis, donors in an Asian-associated ancestry cluster had fewer N-insertions in productive TCRs than the roughly 660-donor mean. Some IMGT-functional V segments, including TRBV6-2 and TRBV6-3, could not be distinguished by the 87-base-pair reads and were therefore excluded. Compared with equally common non-associated chains, HLA-associated TCR beta chains in a later analysis were more clonally expanded and had lower generation probabilities. In a later analysis, several top co-occurrence clusters were reported to appear linked to parvovirus B19, influenza, CMV and Epstein-Barr virus. In a later analysis, TCR association rates were found to vary across HLA loci, with the most associated TCRs seen for DRB1 alleles and the fewest for HLA-C alleles. The study listed approximately 150 TCR beta chains as associated with cytomegalovirus. Sequencing depth was assumed to be roughly uniform across donors in the presence/absence analyses, though that assumption may not hold. The earlier analysis of some 540 of the donors excluded 15 to 20 rarely observed V segments, including chromosome 9 orphons, because counts were too low. A further reported finding was that TCR beta sequences accurately predicted the HLA-A and HLA-B alleles for most subjects in the first cohort. A cluster of highly shared sequence variants was judged likely to represent a technical artifact of the sequencing pipeline. An association between a missense DCLRE1C variant and V-gene and J-gene trimming of TCR beta chains was found in a later genetic analysis and replicated in an independent cohort. At a false discovery rate of 0.05, a later analysis linked 15,000 to 20,000 TCR beta sequences to specific HLA alleles. Immune exposure information for the cohort was limited to CMV serostatus. In both the original and validation cohorts, the classifier was reported to diagnose cytomegalovirus status with high specificity and sensitivity. HLA typing was unavailable for some donors at each locus, so association tests used only the typed subset. Strong co-occurrence of HLA alleles, especially DR and DQ, made assigning TCR associations to individual alleles difficult. While some public TCRs were present in many individuals, most TCR sequences turned up only very rarely across donors. This cohort had only TCR beta chains sequenced, and the lack of alpha or paired-chain data limited which features could be detected. A later analysis found that most CMV-associated TCR beta chains appeared HLA-restricted, with HLA associations seemingly driven largely by CMV exposure. An earlier analysis of 587 of the donors showed that most TCR beta V segments appeared in productive rearrangements either about 87% or about 30% of the time, which broadly matched IMGT annotations. Correlated functional status among segregating V segments might be attributable to linkage disequilibrium, but an unknown experimental factor could not be ruled out. In vitro tests confirmed that a few of the cytomegalovirus-associated TCR beta chains recognize cytomegalovirus antigens. It was suggested by the authors that the approach could potentially be generalized to other disease states and immunological phenotypes.

The junction shows trimming of 5 bases on V and 7 bases on J, plus 17 bases between the germline ends. Reading the germline V gene gives CDR1 SGHTA and CDR2 FQGNSA. The CDR3 holds 15 amino acids from the cysteine to the phenylalanine. Only CDR3 DNA remains: 45 bases, in frame from the first base. The library was generated by the immunoSEQ multiplex PCR assay. The multiplex PCR relied on a mix of 60 forward primers for TCR Vbeta segments and 13 reverse primers for TCR Jbeta segments. A multiplex PCR assay on genomic DNA amplified the CDR3 region of rearranged TCR beta genes. Amplified TCR beta libraries were sequenced as 87-base-pair reads on the Illumina HiSeq System. As for the authors' bioinformatics: In a later analysis, roughly 80 million unique TCR beta chains were counted across the roughly 670 repertoires, and around 10 million of these chains were shared by at least two donors. Raw reads were error-corrected and collapsed into unique sequences with a nearest-neighbor algorithm that merged closely related sequences to remove PCR and sequencing errors. To assign V, D and J gene segments, CDR3 sequences were aligned to IMGT reference sequences. For a sequence to be retained, a match of at least six nucleotides was required to both a V gene segment and a J gene segment. A rearrangement counted as productive if the CDR3 had no stop codons and remained in frame with V and J, and every other rearrangement counted as non-productive. CDR3 was defined by IMGT convention, running from the second conserved V-encoded cysteine to the conserved J-encoded phenylalanine. In an earlier analysis of 587 of the donors, sequences lacking an unambiguous match to a single V gene segment were excluded. An earlier analysis of over 450 of the donors classified V segments as functional when productive rearrangements were above 56.7% and as segregating when the standard deviation between donors was above 5%. A statistical classification framework was built for diagnosing cytomegalovirus status from the catalog of TCR beta chain sequences. A later analysis assigned V and J genes by comparing TCR nucleotide sequences with IMGT/GENE-DB human TR gene sequences. In a later analysis, CDR3 sequences and most-parsimonious VDJ recombination scenarios were assigned using the TCRdist pipeline. In a later analysis, each TCR beta chain was defined by its CDR3 amino acid sequence together with its V-gene family, and reads without a unique V-gene family were excluded. In a later analysis, a few hundred highly shared, low-generation-probability nucleotide sequences were removed to address suspected cross-contamination and a sequencing artifact. For each public chain, a later analysis derived a clonal expansion index from normalized ranks of inferred template counts within each repertoire. In a later analysis, generation probabilities were computed with a VDJ recombination model fitted to out-of-frame rearrangements, and the resulting probabilities were checked against IGoR. Hypergeometric tests were used in a later analysis to score TCR-TCR, TCR-HLA and TCR-CMV co-occurrence, with a repertoire-size bias correction applied to the TCR pairs. False discovery rates were estimated in a later analysis by permuting HLA or CMV assignments 20 times. In a later analysis, co-occurring TCRs were grouped using DBSCAN, with TCRdist sequence similarity added in when clustering inside HLA-allele-positive subsets. For co-occurrence clustering, repertoires with fewer than 30,000 or more than 120,000 public chains were excluded, along with five or six repertoires with anomalous nucleotide sharing. TCRdb holds this immuneACCESS table with in-frame rearrangements only. Some clones are missing; in checked studies, unresolved V genes explain under half, and the rest has no known cause. V and J calls and clone size are those listed in that table; D and trimming were worked out from the DNA. In this sample the table shows 150,000 to 200,000 clones, 70% to 90% of which occur a single time. The ten largest clones represent 9.3% of the sample.

The chain is encoded by TRBV7-2 joined to TRBJ1-4; confidence is insufficient to name the D gene. What was sequenced was PBMCs. The clonotype comes from a man between 18 and 35 years old in good health and CMV-seropositive. The CDR3 region: CASSTSGKVGEKLFF. The sequenced DNA is TGTGCCAGCAGCACCTCGGGGAAGGTGGGTGAAAAACTGTTTTTT. The reference TRBV7-2 and TRBJ1-4 proteins fill in what lies around the CDR3, so the full variable domain reads GAGVSQSPSNKVTEKGKDVELRCDPISGHTALYWYRQSLGQGLEFLIYFQGNSAPDKSGLPSDRFSAERTGGSVSTLTIQRTQQEDSAVYLCASSTSGKVGEKLFFGSGTQLSVL.